These 3 T cell receptor beta chains were all obtained from the same sample, sequenced in a study of tumor-infiltrating lymphocytes in primary liver carcinoma. Starting from around 500 ng of total RNA, TCR beta cDNA was produced with a primer in the constant region. A slightly modified ARM-PCR protocol with three nested multiplex PCR rounds produced these TCR beta libraries. With TRBV1-TRBV30 forward primers and a C-beta reverse primer, the first two PCR rounds were run for 9 to 10 cycles each. Using its own MiXCR run on the multiplex PCR reads, TCRdb lists one record per CDR3 protein. The sample contains 90,000 to 150,000 distinct CDR3 sequences, around 70% of which appear only once. Starting material for RNA and DNA co-extraction consisted of about 17-30 mg of unsorted bulk tissue. The sample was tumor-adjacent normal liver tissue. The receptors originated from a woman in her fifties or sixties with primary liver carcinoma and hepatitis B virus infection.

Regarding this clonotype: At one end, the junction sequence differs from germline, possibly due to a read error. The V and J genes are TRBV12-3 or TRBV12-4 and TRBJ1-1; a weak D match, TRBD1 (6 bases). The CDR3 runs 17 residues. The CDR3 reads CASSRRGALLMNTEVFF. The CDR3 nucleotides are TGTGCCAGCAGTCGACGGGGGGCCCTCCTTATGAACACTGAAGTTTTCTTT.

At least ten counts were recorded for this clonotype. The chain links TRBV6-5 to TRBJ1-1; D possibly corresponds to TRBD1 (5 bases). Germline-derived CDR1 and CDR2 are MNHEY and SVGAGI. There are 11 residues in the CDR3. V was pared by 8 bases and J by 3 bases, with 7 bases between. The CDR3 DNA sequence: TGTGCCAGCGGGGGTTACACTGAAGCTTTCTTT. This translates into CASGGYTEAFF.

Regarding this clonotype: The CDR3 carries no conserved terminal phenylalanine or tryptophan, so it likely arises from a read error. The genes are TRBV11-2 and TRBJ2-3; tentatively, D is TRBD1 or TRBD2 (5 bases each). Germline CDR1 is SGHAT and CDR2 is FQNNGV. V lost 6 bases, J lost 4 bases, and 20 bases lay in between. The CDR3 extends over 16 amino acids. For the CDR3, the DNA is TGTGCCAGCAGACTGAGGGGCCCCAGTAGCCCAGATACGCAGTATTTG. Its protein product is CASRLRGPSSPDTQYL.